This T cell receptor beta chain was obtained from a study of regulatory T cells in long-lasting Graves disease. The CDR3 totals 14 residues. Between the trimmed V and J ends, which lost 0 bases and 5 bases, there was a span of 10 bases. Germline CDR1 and CDR2: DFQATT and SNEGSKA (reference sequence). This clonotype was counted only a few times. As to time point: newly diagnosed GD, antithyroid drugs for less than 3 months. PBMC-extracted RNA yielded the TCR library. TCR beta libraries were built with iRepertoire HTBI primers and Arm-PCR of CDR3 regions. TCRdb analysed the multiplex PCR reads with MiXCR anew, one entry per CDR3 protein. In the table there are fewer than 500,000 distinct CDR3 sequences, around 15% of which are singletons. The sample was also reused in another study, on T cells in Graves' hyperthyroidism and ophthalmopathy. That publication notes: Uncontrolled infections, other autoimmune diseases, pregnancy or lactation led to exclusion of patients.

V usage is TRBV20-1 and J usage is TRBJ2-2; D may match TRBD1 or TRBD2 (5 bases each). This clonotype was sampled from a man aged 40-55 years with Graves disease. This material consisted of peripheral blood mononuclear cells (PBMCs), taken at new diagnosis, from a patient treated with antithyroid drugs. CDR3 nucleotides: TGCAGTGCTAGAGATATGAGGGGAACCGGGGAGCTGTTTTTT. This sequence encodes CSARDMRGTGELFF.